This entry lists 15 T cell receptor beta chains sequenced from one sample in a study of shared clonotypes between healthy human individuals. Data came from immunoSEQ multiplex PCR; TCRdb stores just in-frame clones and leaves some out. This table holds some 2 million clones, roughly 95% found once. CD45RO-negative cells were positively selected for CCR7, leaving out terminally differentiated effector memory CD45RA+ cells. Sequenced input: naive CD8+ T cells sorted from blood. The receptors originated from a man aged 18 to 29 in good health.

Note on this clone: Other nucleotide sequences in the sample specify the same CDR3. V gene TRBV5-6 combines with J gene TRBJ2-7; TRBD1 matches 9 bases. The CDR3 contains 13 residues. The ends lost 3 bases at V and 4 bases at J; junction bases unmatched: 2. Germline-derived CDR1 and CDR2 are SGHDT and YYEEEE. The chain's CDR3 is CASSSGQGYEQYF. The CDR3 DNA is TGTGCCAGCAGCTCGGGACAGGGTTACGAGCAGTACTTC. Together with reference TRBV5-6 and TRBJ2-7, the CDR3 gives the full variable domain: DAGVTQSPTHLIKTRGQQVTLRCSPKSGHDTVSWYQQALGQGPQFIFQYYEEEERQRGNFPDRFSGHQFPNYSSELNVNALLLGDSALYLCASSSGQGYEQYFGPGTRLTVT.

The chain carries TRBV6-5 and TRBJ1-2; D gene ambiguous. This CDR3 spans 11 amino acids. Trimming cost V 2 bases and J 12 bases, with 10 bases left between them. In germline, CDR1 is MNHEY, CDR2 SVGAGI. Here the CDR3 reads CASSYGSEDTF. CDR3 sequence (DNA): TGTGCCAGCAGTTACGGGTCAGAGGACACCTTC.

The V call is TRBV27, the J call TRBJ2-2, with D perhaps TRBD1 (5 bases). Germline loops: CDR1 MNHEY, CDR2 SMNVEV (reference sequence). The CDR3 is 16 residues long. The V gene lost 5 bases and the J gene lost 6 bases, with 19 bases spanning the gap. For the CDR3, the DNA is TGTGCCAGCAGTCTTTTAGGAAAGGGGTTGGCCGGGGAGCTGTTTTTT. The encoded protein is CASSLLGKGLAGELFF.

This clone has only a few counts. The chain employs TRBV2 and TRBJ1-6; possible D gene TRBD1, 5 bases. V was shortened by 7 bases and J by 2 bases, with 12 bases between the two germline ends. Germline V gene sequence: CDR1 SNHLY, CDR2 FYNNEI. The CDR3 is 15 residues long. The CDR3 DNA follows: TGTGCCAGCACGCCCGGGGCACCCTATAATTCACCCCTCCACTTT. It translates to CASTPGAPYNSPLHF.

For this clone: Other nucleotide sequences in the sample specify the same CDR3. This sequence joins TRBV4-1 and TRBJ2-7; no definite D call. The V gene lost 1 base and the J gene lost 3 bases, with 7 bases spanning the gap. The CDR3 length is 13 residues. Germline V lookup: CDR1 MGHRA, CDR2 YSYEKL. The CDR3 is CASSQVQNYEQYF. CDR3 bases: TGCGCCAGCAGCCAAGTACAGAACTACGAGCAGTACTTC.

This chain connects TRBV19 to TRBJ2-2; D call uncertain. CDR3 size: 15 residues. Germline CDR1 reads LNHDA; CDR2 reads SQIVND (reference sequence). Trimming stripped 7 bases from V and 12 bases from J, with 24 bases between. The CDR3 nucleotides read TGTGCCAGTACCATCCGGGCCGAGTCCGCCGTTCAGCTGTTTTTT. Translated, it gives CASTIRAESAVQLFF.

This chain links TRBV9 with TRBJ2-6; D is possibly TRBD1 or TRBD2 (5 bases each). The V gene lost 3 bases and the J gene lost 3 bases, with 19 bases spanning the gap. This CDR3 comprises 18 residues. CDR1 and CDR2 from the germline V gene are SGDLS and YYNGEE. The CDR3 nucleotides are TGTGCCAGCAGCGCGGATCCGGGACGGGGTGTTGGGGCCAACGTCCTGACTTTC. It codes for CASSADPGRGVGANVLTF.

V is TRBV5-1 and J is TRBJ2-7; the D is unclear. V lost 4 bases and J 4 bases, leaving 9 bases between the germline ends. CDR3 length: 12 residues. Per the germline V gene, CDR1 is SGHRS and CDR2 is YFSETQ. The chain's CDR3 is CASSRDPYEQYF. DNA for the CDR3: TGCGCCAGCAGCCGCGACCCTTACGAGCAGTACTTC.

In this sample, this clone turned up a few times. The V call is TRBV7-9, the J call TRBJ1-5; TRBD1 might be the D (6 bases). Per the germline V gene, CDR1 is SEHNR and CDR2 is FQNEAQ (reference sequence). V lost 1 base, J lost 6 bases, and 16 bases lay in between. The CDR3 spans 16 residues. The CDR3 DNA is TGTGCCAGCAGCTTAGTTGCCCCAGGGGCTAGTCAGCCCCAGCATTTT. Translated: CASSLVAPGASQPQHF.

On this clone itself: At the DNA level, this CDR3 is encoded by other sequences in the same sample as well. V gene TRBV9 combines with J gene TRBJ1-1; the D gene is possibly TRBD1 (6 bases). CDR3 size: 15 residues. From germline, CDR1 is SGDLS and CDR2 YYNGEE. V dropped 0 bases and J dropped 4 bases, with 13 bases sitting between them. The CDR3 is CASSVEEGGGTEAFF. The CDR3 DNA is TGTGCCAGCAGCGTAGAGGAGGGGGGAGGCACTGAAGCTTTCTTT.

This clone was seen just once. J is TRBJ2-7 and V is TRBV27; a possible D gene is TRBD1 (5 bases). Trimming took off 6 bases at V and 3 bases at J, with 24 bases between the two ends. There are 17 residues in the CDR3. CDR1 and CDR2 (germline): MNHEY, SMNVEV (reference sequence). CDR3 in DNA: TGTGCCAGCAGCCCATCAGCGCTAGGGGTCCACTACTACGAGCAGTACTTC. Translated, it gives CASSPSALGVHYYEQYF.

V is TRBV5-4 and J is TRBJ2-5; TRBD1 is a possible D gene (6 bases). Germline lookup yields CDR1 SGHNT and CDR2 YYREEE (reference sequence). V shed 4 bases and J shed 0 bases, with 19 bases lying between them. The CDR3 has 17 residues. CDR3 nucleotide sequence: TGTGCCAGCAGCGGGACATCCAGCAATTCGTACCAAGAGACCCAGTACTTC. It translates to CASSGTSSNSYQETQYF.

The chain has TRBV30 and TRBJ1-1, with no clear D. With 5 bases removed from V and 0 bases from J, the gap between germline ends came to 13 bases. Germline V lookup: CDR1 GTSNPN, CDR2 SVGIG (reference sequence). The CDR3 sequence is 14 residues long. In DNA form, the CDR3 reads TGTGCCTGGGGTCCCGGGTCCCTGAACACTGAAGCTTTCTTT. As protein: CAWGPGSLNTEAFF.

This clone was seen once. V usage is TRBV27 and J usage is TRBJ2-7, with D maybe TRBD1 (6 bases). The CDR3 has 15 residues. In germline, CDR1 is MNHEY, CDR2 SMNVEV (reference sequence). With 2 bases removed from V and 4 bases from J, the gap between germline ends came to 15 bases. The CDR3 loop is CASSLARGSQYEQYF. CDR3 nucleotide sequence: TGTGCCAGCAGTTTAGCCAGGGGATCCCAATACGAGCAGTACTTC.

The rearrangement links TRBV27 to TRBJ2-4; 14 bases match TRBD2. There are 17 residues in the CDR3. Per the germline V gene, CDR1 is MNHEY and CDR2 is SMNVEV (reference sequence). Trimming removed 4 bases from V and 6 bases from J; junction bases left unmatched: 8. The CDR3 DNA sequence: TGTGCCAGCAGTTCGGGGACTAGCGGGAGTTATTTAAACATTCAGTACTTC. This sequence encodes CASSSGTSGSYLNIQYF.